A single TCR beta chain is shown here with its context. This clone was seen only once. Its cognate antigen has yet to be identified. There are no base qualities to consult, and no much larger clone falls within one base. The data are from a study of blood T cell repertoires in COVID-19 (dated by TCRdb to 2018 to 2021). As for the study more broadly: The collaborator samples originated in the United States, Italy and Spain and spanned the acute and convalescent phases of COVID-19. The samples were drawn from two sources: the first 160 participants of the ongoing ImmuneRACE study, and 1,200 or so subjects contributed by 6 global collaborators. Nearly every sample came with metadata listing a de-identified subject ID, COVID-19 status, age in years and sex. The prospective study material was composed of cDNA or gDNA derived from T cells, B-cell-depleted T cells, or PBMCs. A freely available public database, intended as a resource for researchers studying the immune response to SARS-CoV-2, is where the repertoires were released. Deeply sampled blood TCRbeta repertoires from subjects exposed to, actively infected with, or recovered from COVID-19 were included in the dataset. Where HLA class I and class II types were available, the types were taken from metadata supplied by the sample provider, not from assay-based typing.

Overall study outcomes, separate from this receptor: The amount of clinical and demographic metadata varied by source and participant and was provided uncurated.

The immunoSEQ Assay, a bias-controlled multiplex PCR, was used to amplify TCRbeta CDR3 regions from genomic DNA. The study's own analysis went as follows. The number of nucleated cells in each sample was estimated from the amplification of reference gene primers within the assay. To quantify the absolute abundance of each unique TCRbeta CDR3 rearrangement, sequence reads were collapsed and filtered. For each sample, productive Simpson clonality was calculated by taking the square root of Simpson's diversity index across productive rearrangements. As stored in TCRdb, this immuneACCESS dataset retains in-frame rearrangements with V and J assigned. A fraction of the clones does not appear; measured against another copy, unresolved V genes explain less than half of the discrepancy, and the remainder lacks a known reason. For V, J and clone size, that table is used; D and trimming come from the DNA. The sample yields some 320,000 clones; about nine tenths were counted once. In total, the top ten clones hold 6.9% of the sample.

CDR1 is given as SEHNR and CDR2 as FQNEAQ, both from the germline V gene (reference sequence). Reading from cysteine to phenylalanine, the CDR3 counts 14 amino acids. Of all the DNA, just the CDR3 is kept, 42 bases in frame from base 1. V is clipped by 5 bases and J by 1 base, and the sequence between their germline boundaries is 11 bases long. Samples from volunteer blood donors who had recovered from COVID-19 were contributed by a second Seattle source. Each collaborating institution followed its own protocols to collect whole blood in K2EDTA tubes. For TCRbeta analysis, collaborators shipped samples in one of three forms: frozen whole blood, isolated PBMCs, or DNA extracted from either of those sample types.

The TCR comes from a woman younger than 45 who had recovered from COVID-19. Sequenced: peripheral blood. This chain joins TRBV7-9 to TRBJ1-2; the D gene lacks a confident call. The DNA sequence follows: TGTGCCAGCAGCCGATCGGGGATTAACTATGGCTACACCTTC. This encodes CASSRSGINYGYTF. The reference TRBV7-9 and TRBJ1-2 proteins fill in what lies around the CDR3, so the full variable domain reads DTGVSQNPRHKITKRGQNVTFRCDPISEHNRLYWYRQTLGQGPEFLTYFQNEAQLEKSRLLSDRFSAERPKGSFSTLEIQRTEQGDSAMYLCASSRSGINYGYTFGSGTRLTVV.